The next 30 T cell receptor beta chains were all read from a single sample in a study of T cell responses to AZD1222 COVID-19 vaccine. TCRdb's table, derived via immunoSEQ multiplex PCR, lists solely in-frame clones and lacks some. The table shows approximately 89,000 clones, with around nine tenths occurring only once. Sequencing was performed on peripheral blood, taken on day 0 of AZD1222 vaccination. The receptor source for this set is an adult in good health.

This chain links TRBV28 with TRBJ1-1; possible D gene TRBD1, 6 bases. This CDR3 comprises 16 residues. V lost 5 bases and J lost 0, with 16 bases in between. Germline V gene data show CDR1 as MDHEN and CDR2 as SYDVKM. The CDR3 region is CASSPTIQGMNTEAFF. CDR3 nucleotides: TGTGCCAGCAGTCCAACAATCCAGGGGATGAACACTGAAGCTTTCTTT.

The V and J genes are TRBV6-5 and TRBJ1-2; 11 bases are shared with TRBD1. This CDR3 is 14 amino acids long. Germline CDR1 is MNHEY and CDR2 is SVGAGI. J lost 8 bases, V lost 9 bases, and 11 bases had no gene match. CDR3 sequence (DNA): TGTGCCAGTACCTCCGGGACAGGGGGTGCCGGCTACACCTTC. Translation gives CASTSGTGGAGYTF.

The CDR3 sequence: CASREVTGYGYTF. CDR3 bases: TGTGCCAGTAGGGAAGTAACGGGATATGGCTACACCTTC. V and J are TRBV19 and TRBJ1-2; D is undetermined. There are 13 residues in the CDR3. Per germline, CDR1 LNHDA and CDR2 SQIVND (reference sequence). V was cut by 6 bases and J by 5 bases, with 13 bases left in between.

This chain's CDR3 is CASRADIQGGGYTF. The CDR3 nucleotides read TGTGCCAGCAGGGCAGACATACAGGGAGGTGGCTACACCTTC. The gene calls are TRBV2 and TRBJ1-2; a possible D gene is TRBD1 (6 bases). Trimming took 6 bases from V and 7 from J, leaving 18 bases between them. This CDR3 comprises 14 residues. In germline, CDR1 is SNHLY, CDR2 FYNNEI.

The gene calls are TRBV9 and TRBJ1-2, with TRBD1 as a possible D gene (6 bases). Germline loops: CDR1 SGDLS, CDR2 YYNGEE. The CDR3 loop spans 15 amino acids. Trimming took 6 bases from V and 5 from J, leaving 20 bases between them. DNA of the CDR3: TGTGCCAGCACCCCAACTCCGGACAGCGTATATGGCTACACCTTC. This codes for CASTPTPDSVYGYTF.

This rearrangement joins TRBV6-5 to TRBJ1-2; TRBD1 matches at 8 bases. The CDR3 contains 15 residues. Germline V gene lookup returns CDR1 MNHEY and CDR2 SVGAGI. The junction had 11 bases not matched to a gene; V was cut back by 6 bases and J by 5 bases. CDR3 loop: CASRPNGQGGYGYTF. The CDR3 DNA is TGTGCCAGCAGACCCAATGGACAGGGAGGGTATGGCTACACCTTC.

This clone was seen once. The V call is TRBV5-1, the J call TRBJ1-1; tentative D call: TRBD1 (5 bases). Looked up from germline, CDR1 is SGHRS and CDR2 is YFSETQ. The V and J ends lost 4 bases and 4 bases respectively, with 11 bases between them. The CDR3 spans 13 residues. The CDR3 DNA is TGCGCCAGCAGCGCCCAGGGTGGCACTGAAGCTTTCTTT. Translated: CASSAQGGTEAFF.

This chain connects TRBV30 to TRBJ1-4; TRBD1 might be the D (6 bases). The CDR3 is 14 residues long. Looked up from germline, CDR1 is GTSNPN and CDR2 is SVGIG (reference sequence). The V and J ends lost 0 bases and 8 bases respectively, with 13 bases between them. CDR3 coding DNA: TGTGCCTGGAGTGTAGGGGGGGAGGCAGAAAAACTGTTTTTT. Translation gives CAWSVGGEAEKLFF.

The chain employs TRBV6-2 or TRBV6-3 and TRBJ1-6; D gene unclear. Trimming took 4 bases from V and 3 from J, leaving 16 bases between them. Germline CDR1 MNHEY, CDR2 SVGEGT. This CDR3 region has 17 residues. CDR3 sequence reads: CASSSSRVVRYNSPLHF. CDR3 DNA: TGTGCCAGCAGTTCCAGTAGGGTGGTTCGCTATAATTCACCCCTCCACTTT.

This rearrangement joins TRBV4-1 to TRBJ2-1, with D perhaps matching TRBD2 (5 bases). This CDR3 has 15 residues. CDR1 is MGHRA, CDR2 YSYEKL, per germline. The V end was cut by 0 bases, the J end by 3 bases, with 9 bases between. DNA for the CDR3: TGCGCCAGCAGCCAAGATCCCGGGAACTACAATGAGCAGTTCTTC. Translating gives CASSQDPGNYNEQFF.

In its sample, this clone was seen once. This chain links TRBV15 with TRBJ1-6; no clear D. Per the germline V gene, CDR1 is LNHNV and CDR2 is YYDKDF (reference sequence). The CDR3 is 15 residues long. V gave up 1 base and J gave up 7 bases, with 11 bases separating them. CDR3 bases: TGTGCCACCAGCAGAGGCCGGGGTTTGAATTCACCCCTCCACTTT. The encoded protein is CATSRGRGLNSPLHF.

V usage is TRBV6-5 and J usage is TRBJ1-1, with 11 bases lining up with TRBD1. This CDR3 has 12 amino acids. V was clipped by 4 bases and J by 11 bases; unmatched bases: 3. From germline, CDR1 is MNHEY and CDR2 SVGAGI. CDR3 DNA: TGTGCCAGCAGTTGGACAGGGGGCATGGCTTTCTTT. This codes for CASSWTGGMAFF.

This chain joins TRBV30 and TRBJ2-5; the match to TRBD2 covers 9 bases. Germline CDR1 GTSNPN, CDR2 SVGIG (reference sequence). The ends lost 0 bases at V and 5 bases at J; junction bases unmatched: 7. This CDR3 has 15 residues. CDR3 bases: TGTGCCTGGAGTGTTAATAGCGGGGGTAGGGAGACCCAGTACTTC. Its protein product is CAWSVNSGGRETQYF.

The chain joins TRBV5-8 to TRBJ1-6, with D hard to call. The length of the CDR3 is 14 residues. Germline V lookup: CDR1 SGHTS, CDR2 YDEGEE. The V gene lost 0 bases and the J gene lost 6 bases, with 7 bases spanning the gap. CDR3 sequence reads: CASSLEAANSPLHF. Here the CDR3 DNA reads TGTGCCAGCAGCTTGGAGGCAGCTAATTCACCCCTCCACTTT.

V usage is TRBV9 and J usage is TRBJ2-1; no reliable D call. Germline V lookup: CDR1 SGDLS, CDR2 YYNGEE. The CDR3 contains 15 residues. V was clipped by 6 bases and J by 5 bases, with 18 bases between them. CDR3 in DNA: TGTGCCAGCACCACTGGAGCCAGCATGGACAATGAGCAGTTCTTC. This translates into CASTTGASMDNEQFF. Looking up the rest from reference TRBV9 and TRBJ2-1 gives the full variable domain: DSGVTQTPKHLITATGQRVTLRCSPRSGDLSVYWYQQSLDQGLQFLIQYYNGEERAKGNILERFSAQQFPDLHSELNLSSLELGDSALYFCASTTGASMDNEQFFGPGTRLTVL.

This clone appeared once. The CDR3 region is CGGGTSGYEQYF. The DNA for the CDR3 is TGCGGGGGGGGGACTAGCGGCTACGAGCAGTACTTC. This chain uses TRBV29-1 with TRBJ2-7; 11 positions match TRBD2. CDR3 length: 12 amino acids. From germline, CDR1 is SQVTM and CDR2 ANQGSEA.

The V and J genes are TRBV7-3 and TRBJ2-3, with D maybe TRBD2 (7 bases). From germline, CDR1 is SGHTA and CDR2 FQGTGA. V was trimmed by 2 bases and J by 1 base, leaving 10 bases between them. The CDR3 is made up of 15 amino acids. CDR3 coding DNA: TGTGCCAGCAGCTTAGGGGGGGCGGGCACAGATACGCAGTATTTT. It yields the protein CASSLGGAGTDTQYF.

This clone turned up a few times. The chain is built from TRBV3-1 (or the pseudogene TRBV3-2) and TRBJ1-4; D gene uncertain. Deletions cut 0 bases from V and 8 bases from J, with 7 bases between. This CDR3 region has 13 residues. Germline CDR1 and CDR2: LGHDT and YNNKEL (reference sequence). In nucleotides, the CDR3 is TGTGCCAGCAGCCAAGATAGTCGGGAAAAACTGTTTTTT. This gives the protein CASSQDSREKLFF.

This CDR3 reads CASSIQGGTKNIQYF. The CDR3 DNA follows: TGTGCCAGTAGTATCCAGGGGGGAACCAAAAACATTCAGTACTTC. The chain links TRBV19 to TRBJ2-4; maybe TRBD1 (7 bases). Between the trimmed V and J ends, which lost 3 bases and 2 bases, there was a span of 11 bases. The CDR3 extends over 15 amino acids. The V gene's germline CDR1 is LNHDA and CDR2 SQIVND (reference sequence).

This chain links TRBV19 with TRBJ2-5; D may be TRBD1 (6 bases). Per the germline V gene, CDR1 is LNHDA and CDR2 is SQIVND (reference sequence). There are 13 residues in the CDR3. V was shortened by 4 bases and J by 2 bases, with 8 bases between the two germline ends. The CDR3 spells CASSTDRQETQYF. The CDR3 region has the DNA TGTGCCAGTAGTACAGACAGGCAAGAGACCCAGTACTTC.

The chain has TRBV29-1 and TRBJ2-1; unclear D gene. V lost 4 bases and J lost 5, with 3 bases in between. CDR1 SQVTM and CDR2 ANQGSEA come from the germline V gene. This CDR3 contains 10 residues. The CDR3 here is CSVAHNEQFF. CDR3 DNA: TGCAGCGTTGCACACAATGAGCAGTTCTTC.

This chain uses TRBV6-1 with TRBJ1-2; 8 bases fit TRBD1. From germline, CDR1 is MNHNS and CDR2 SASEGT. V shed 4 bases and J 1 base; nucleotides not matched to a gene: 8. CDR3 length equals 16 residues. The CDR3: CASSVDRGIRNYGYTF. The DNA for the CDR3 is TGTGCCAGCAGTGTAGACAGGGGTATTCGTAACTATGGCTACACCTTC.

The rearrangement links TRBV11-2 to TRBJ1-2; 8 bases match TRBD1. Germline-derived CDR1 and CDR2 are SGHAT and FQNNGV. The CDR3 consists of 15 residues. Trimming cost V 6 bases and J 8 bases; bases outside gene matches: 14. The CDR3 nucleotides read TGTGCCAGCAGTCGGGCTCCCGGGACAGGATCCGGCTACACCTTC. Its protein product is CASSRAPGTGSGYTF.

The gene calls are TRBV12-2 and TRBJ2-7; the table's TRBD2 call for D was not verified on the DNA. TRBV12-2 has pseudogene status. The CDR3 loop spans 17 amino acids. The chain's CDR3 is CASRLAPSRRSSYEQYF. In DNA, the CDR3 is TGTGCAAGTCGCTTAGCGCCATCCAGGAGGAGCTCCTACGAGCAGTACTTC.

The V call is TRBV3-1 (or the pseudogene TRBV3-2), the J call TRBJ2-3; perhaps D is TRBD1 or TRBD2 (6 bases each). The germline V gene has CDR1 LGHDT and CDR2 YNNKEL (reference sequence). Trimming took off 2 bases at V and 4 bases at J, with 7 bases between the two ends. The CDR3 is made up of 13 amino acids. Here the CDR3 DNA reads TGTGCCAGCAGCCAAAGGGGGGCAGATACGCAGTATTTT. Its protein product is CASSQRGADTQYF.

The chain uses TRBV19 and TRBJ1-5; D might be TRBD1 (5 bases). Germline CDR1 is LNHDA and CDR2 is SQIVND (reference sequence). Trimming cost V 10 bases and J 2 bases, with 21 bases left between them. The CDR3 consists of 16 residues. The DNA of the CDR3 is TGTGCCACTGAAGACAGTGTGGTAGTAGGCAATCAGCCCCAGCATTTT. It codes for CATEDSVVVGNQPQHF.

This clone was observed once. The rearrangement uses TRBV15 and TRBJ1-5; D is undetermined. The germline CDR1 and CDR2 sequences are LNHNV and YYDKDF (reference sequence). Trimming took 2 bases from V and 1 from J, leaving 12 bases between them. The CDR3 loop spans 16 amino acids. The CDR3: CATSRPPLHSNQPQHF. The DNA for the CDR3 is TGTGCCACCAGCAGACCCCCCCTGCACAGCAATCAGCCCCAGCATTTT.

This clone was seen just once. The junction and the germline gene differ at one end; a read error may be behind it. The chain links TRBV7-3 to TRBJ2-3, with 14 bases matching TRBD2. The CDR3 is 14 residues long. The V gene's germline CDR1 is SGHTA and CDR2 FQGTGA. The CDR3 spells CASSPGLAGEFQNF. CDR3 DNA sequence: TGTGCCAGCAGCCCGGGACTAGCGGGGGAGTTCCAAAATTTT.

This chain uses TRBV28 with TRBJ1-2; D call uncertain. From germline, CDR1 is MDHEN and CDR2 SYDVKM. This CDR3 has 11 residues. Deletions cut 8 bases from V and 4 bases from J, with 8 bases between. Here the CDR3 DNA reads TGTGCCAGCGGGTCACGCTATGGCTACACCTTC. Amino acid sequence: CASGSRYGYTF.

The V call is TRBV19, the J call TRBJ1-2; 10 nucleotides line up with TRBD1. The CDR3 sequence is 17 residues long. Germline CDR1 reads LNHDA; CDR2 reads SQIVND (reference sequence). The trim removed 6 bases at V and 4 bases at J, leaving 14 bases unmatched. The CDR3: CASSLTGGAVVSYGYTF. In nucleotides, the CDR3 is TGTGCCAGTAGCTTGACAGGGGGCGCAGTGGTCAGCTATGGCTACACCTTC. Using reference TRBV19 and TRBJ1-2 for the parts outside the CDR3, the full variable domain is DGGITQSPKYLFRKEGQNVTLSCEQNLNHDAMYWYRQDPGQGLRLIYYSQIVNDFQKGDIAEGYSVSREKKESFPLTVTSAQKNPTAFYLCASSLTGGAVVSYGYTFGSGTRLTVV.